The clone carrying this T cell receptor (beta chain) appeared a single time. Its antigen remains unidentified. This entry comes from a study of siplizumab effects on memory and regulatory T cells. Study conclusions and caveats: Whether proliferating Tregs in siplizumab cultures suppress was not functionally confirmed. A major contribution to the alloresponse seemed to be made by naive T cells, which seemed more diverse than memory cells.

Every sample had approximately 10^5 of its TCR templates assayed. Generated by immunoSEQ multiplex PCR, the TCRdb table keeps only in-frame clones and is missing some. The table includes 100,000 or so clones, over 85% detected once. Germline CDR1 is SEHNR and CDR2 is FQNEAQ (reference sequence). V was clipped by 7 bases and J by 5 bases; unmatched bases: 7. The CDR3 contains 13 residues. V gene TRBV7-9 combines with J gene TRBJ2-7; 8 bases line up with TRBD1. This TCR was sampled from a human donor in good health. What was sequenced was non-Treg CD4+ T cells sorted from blood. The CDR3 here is CASTRGRGNEQYF. The CDR3 region has the DNA TGTGCCAGCACCAGGGGGCGCGGAAACGAGCAGTACTTC.